These T cell receptor beta chains were read from a single sample in a study of blood T cell repertoires in COVID-19. Only in-frame clones appear in the TCRdb table, and some are missing; sequencing was by immunoSEQ multiplex PCR. The sample shows around 280,000 clones, under 90% of them seen only once. The sequenced material came from peripheral blood. The origin of the receptors is a woman aged 25 to 45 with COVID-19, enrolled during active disease. CDR3s include the opening cysteine and the closing phenylalanine or tryptophan. D genes are given only for firm matches. Rows may omit the clone size; those that give it use once, few, many or a size class.

J gene: TRBJ2-1
clone size: .
V gene: TRBV11-2
D gene: TRBD1
CDR3 protein: CASSPRTGVNEQFF
CDR3 DNA: TGTGCCAGCAGCCCGAGGACAGGGGTAAATGAGCAGTTCTTC

J gene: TRBJ2-5
clone size: .
V gene: TRBV25-1
D gene: TRBD1
CDR3 protein: CASSDPPDRVTETQYF
CDR3 DNA: TGTGCCAGCAGTGATCCCCCGGACAGGGTAACAGAGACCCAGTACTTC

J gene: TRBJ2-7
clone size: .
V gene: TRBV4-1
D gene: TRBD2
CDR3 protein: CASSQEWLAGPGEQYF
CDR3 DNA: TGCGCCAGCAGCCAAGAATGGCTAGCGGGACCCGGGGAGCAGTACTTC

J gene: TRBJ1-2
clone size: once
V gene: TRBV19
D gene: .
CDR3 protein: CASSMKSGTPNYGYTF
CDR3 DNA: TGTGCCAGTAGTATGAAATCTGGCACACCTAACTATGGCTACACCTTC

J gene: TRBJ1-1
clone size: .
V gene: TRBV19
D gene: .
CDR3 protein: CASSISINTEAFF
CDR3 DNA: TGTGCCAGTAGTATTAGTATAAACACTGAAGCTTTCTTT

J gene: TRBJ1-4
clone size: .
V gene: TRBV6-6
D gene: TRBD1
CDR3 protein: CASSTRDSEKLFF
CDR3 DNA: TGTGCCAGCAGCACCCGGGACAGTGAAAAACTGTTTTTT

J gene: TRBJ1-2
clone size: .
V gene: TRBV19
D gene: TRBD1
CDR3 protein: CASSQTGTLYTF
CDR3 DNA: TGTGCCAGTAGCCAGACAGGGACCCTCTACACCTTC

J gene: TRBJ1-2
clone size: once
V gene: TRBV4-1
D gene: .
CDR3 protein: CASSQLWVRDYGYTF
CDR3 DNA: TGCGCCAGCAGCCAATTGTGGGTTCGGGACTATGGCTACACCTTC

J gene: TRBJ1-4
clone size: .
V gene: TRBV7-6
D gene: .
CDR3 protein: CASSSQGLGHEKLFF
CDR3 DNA: TGTGCCAGCAGCTCCCAGGGTCTAGGGCACGAAAAACTGTTTTTT

J gene: TRBJ1-6
clone size: .
V gene: TRBV19
D gene: .
CDR3 protein: CASSYRSYNSPLHF
CDR3 DNA: TGTGCCAGTAGCTACCGCTCCTATAATTCACCCCTCCACTTT

J gene: TRBJ2-7
clone size: .
V gene: TRBV19
D gene: TRBD1
CDR3 protein: CASSWGQGVWDEQYF
CDR3 DNA: TGTGCCAGTAGCTGGGGGCAGGGGGTATGGGACGAGCAGTACTTC

J gene: TRBJ1-2
clone size: .
V gene: TRBV15
D gene: .
CDR3 protein: CATSRDGGKRNNYGYTF
CDR3 DNA: TGTGCCACCAGCAGAGATGGGGGGAAACGCAATAACTATGGCTACACCTTC

J gene: TRBJ1-2
clone size: .
V gene: TRBV11-2
D gene: .
CDR3 protein: CASSSRPGSRSYGYTF
CDR3 DNA: TGTGCCAGCAGTTCCCGGCCAGGGTCGCGTAGCTATGGCTACACCTTC

J gene: TRBJ1-6
clone size: .
V gene: TRBV11-2
D gene: .
CDR3 protein: CASSLDPGVPPLHF
CDR3 DNA: TGTGCCAGCAGCTTAGATCCGGGGGTACCACCCCTCCACTTT

J gene: TRBJ1-1
clone size: .
V gene: TRBV20-1
D gene: .
CDR3 protein: CSASKGGPEAFF
CDR3 DNA: TGCAGTGCTAGTAAGGGGGGGCCTGAAGCTTTCTTT

J gene: TRBJ1-1
clone size: once
V gene: TRBV10-3
D gene: .
CDR3 protein: CAIRGALGTEAFF
CDR3 DNA: TGTGCCATCAGGGGGGCTCTGGGCACTGAAGCTTTCTTT

J gene: TRBJ1-6
clone size: .
V gene: TRBV28
D gene: .
CDR3 protein: CASSGGDNSPLHF
CDR3 DNA: TGTGCCAGCAGCGGGGGAGATAATTCACCCCTCCACTTT

J gene: TRBJ1-6
clone size: .
V gene: TRBV2
D gene: .
CDR3 protein: CASSGSVPFLTLHF
CDR3 DNA: TGTGCCAGCAGTGGATCGGTTCCCTTCCTAACCCTCCACTTT

J gene: TRBJ1-6
clone size: .
V gene: TRBV30
D gene: TRBD1
CDR3 protein: CAWSLTGAGSPLHF
CDR3 DNA: TGTGCCTGGAGTCTGACAGGGGCGGGTTCACCCCTCCACTTT

J gene: TRBJ2-7
clone size: .
V gene: TRBV27
D gene: .
CDR3 protein: CASSKPQVERHEQYF
CDR3 DNA: TGTGCCAGCAGTAAACCACAGGTGGAGAGGCACGAGCAGTACTTC

J gene: TRBJ2-1
clone size: .
V gene: TRBV4-1
D gene: .
CDR3 protein: CASSQGELSSYNEQFF
CDR3 DNA: TGCGCCAGCAGCCAAGGCGAATTGAGCTCCTACAATGAGCAGTTCTTC

J gene: TRBJ1-5
clone size: .
V gene: TRBV6-5
D gene: .
CDR3 protein: CASSYDGLGNQPQHF
CDR3 DNA: TGTGCCAGCAGTTACGATGGCCTTGGCAATCAGCCCCAGCATTTT

J gene: TRBJ2-5
clone size: .
V gene: TRBV6-5
D gene: TRBD2
CDR3 protein: CASSFRRSGGWETQYF
CDR3 DNA: TGTGCCAGCAGTTTCCGCCGGAGCGGGGGTTGGGAGACCCAGTACTTC

J gene: TRBJ1-2
clone size: .
V gene: TRBV11-2
D gene: .
CDR3 protein: CASSLARGGSGYTF
CDR3 DNA: TGTGCCAGCAGCTTAGCGCGGGGGGGGTCTGGCTACACCTTC

J gene: TRBJ2-2
clone size: once
V gene: TRBV5-1
D gene: TRBD2
CDR3 protein: CASRAGSSGVTGELFF
CDR3 DNA: TGCGCCAGCAGAGCCGGAAGTAGCGGGGTTACCGGGGAGCTGTTTTTT

J gene: TRBJ2-7
clone size: .
V gene: TRBV5-1
D gene: .
CDR3 protein: CASSTGGRWYEQYF
CDR3 DNA: TGCGCCAGCAGCACCGGTGGCAGGTGGTACGAGCAGTACTTC

J gene: TRBJ2-7
clone size: .
V gene: TRBV19
D gene: TRBD1
CDR3 protein: CASSIGTGPLNEQYF
CDR3 DNA: TGTGCCAGTAGTATCGGGACAGGGCCTTTGAACGAGCAGTACTTC

J gene: TRBJ1-2
clone size: .
V gene: TRBV6-2/TRBV6-3
D gene: .
CDR3 protein: CASSYRGASGYTF
CDR3 DNA: TGTGCCAGCAGTTACCGGGGGGCGAGTGGCTACACCTTC

J gene: TRBJ2-3
clone size: .
V gene: TRBV5-4
D gene: .
CDR3 protein: CASTRRGWTDTQYF
CDR3 DNA: TGTGCCAGCACCAGAAGGGGCTGGACAGATACGCAGTATTTT

J gene: TRBJ2-7
clone size: .
V gene: TRBV5-4
D gene: TRBD2
CDR3 protein: CASSPGLAGYEQYF
CDR3 DNA: TGTGCCAGCAGCCCGGGACTAGCGGGGTACGAGCAGTACTTC

J gene: TRBJ2-5
clone size: .
V gene: TRBV20-1
D gene: .
CDR3 protein: CSASATGVQETQYF
CDR3 DNA: TGCAGTGCTAGTGCTACGGGGGTTCAAGAGACCCAGTACTTC

J gene: TRBJ1-1
clone size: .
V gene: TRBV18
D gene: .
CDR3 protein: CASSPPDRLNTEAFF
CDR3 DNA: TGTGCCAGCTCACCCCCGGACAGACTGAACACTGAAGCTTTCTTT

J gene: TRBJ1-2
clone size: .
V gene: TRBV3-1/TRBV3-2
D gene: .
CDR3 protein: CASSRLGGDGYTF
CDR3 DNA: TGTGCCAGCAGCCGGCTCGGGGGGGATGGCTACACCTTC

J gene: TRBJ2-3
clone size: few
V gene: TRBV10-3
D gene: .
CDR3 protein: CAISELGIVWVMRSDTQYF
CDR3 DNA: TGTGCCATCAGTGAACTCGGGATTGTGTGGGTGATGAGATCAGATACGCAGTATTTT

J gene: TRBJ1-2
clone size: .
V gene: TRBV19
D gene: TRBD1
CDR3 protein: CASSIGSPGGFYGYTF
CDR3 DNA: TGTGCCAGTAGTATAGGTTCCCCAGGGGGCTTCTATGGCTACACCTTC

J gene: TRBJ1-6
clone size: .
V gene: TRBV2
D gene: TRBD1
CDR3 protein: CASNLQTGYSPLHF
CDR3 DNA: TGTGCCAGCAACCTTCAGACAGGGTATTCACCCCTCCACTTT

J gene: TRBJ2-3
clone size: few
V gene: TRBV4-1
D gene: TRBD2
CDR3 protein: CASQFRLAGGQGTDTQYF
CDR3 DNA: TGCGCCAGCCAATTCCGACTAGCGGGGGGGCAAGGCACAGATACGCAGTATTTT

J gene: TRBJ1-4
clone size: .
V gene: TRBV2
D gene: .
CDR3 protein: CASSELADNEKLFF
CDR3 DNA: TGTGCCAGCAGTGAATTGGCAGATAATGAAAAACTGTTTTTT

J gene: TRBJ2-1
clone size: once
V gene: TRBV6-1
D gene: TRBD2
CDR3 protein: CASSEWQAGGRNEQFF
CDR3 DNA: TGTGCCAGCAGTGAATGGCAAGCGGGGGGGCGTAATGAGCAGTTCTTC

J gene: TRBJ1-5
clone size: few
V gene: TRBV2
D gene: .
CDR3 protein: CASSETTVDQPQHF
CDR3 DNA: TGTGCCAGCAGCGAGACGACAGTGGATCAGCCCCAGCATTTT

J gene: TRBJ1-3
clone size: once
V gene: TRBV5-1
D gene: .
CDR3 protein: CASRLFAGASGNTIYF
CDR3 DNA: TGCGCCAGCAGACTCTTCGCGGGCGCCTCTGGAAACACCATATATTTT

J gene: TRBJ2-1
clone size: .
V gene: TRBV4-1
D gene: .
CDR3 protein: CASSQGPDIWNNEQFF
CDR3 DNA: TGCGCCAGCAGCCAAGGCCCGGACATATGGAACAATGAGCAGTTCTTC

J gene: TRBJ2-5
clone size: .
V gene: TRBV9
D gene: TRBD1
CDR3 protein: CASSVEQGGFVETQYF
CDR3 DNA: TGTGCCAGCAGCGTAGAACAGGGGGGTTTTGTGGAGACCCAGTACTTC

J gene: TRBJ1-1
clone size: .
V gene: TRBV6-8
D gene: .
CDR3 protein: CASRGGQPTNTEAFF
CDR3 DNA: TGTGCCAGCAGGGGCGGACAGCCAACGAACACTGAAGCTTTCTTT

J gene: TRBJ2-7
clone size: .
V gene: TRBV7-9
D gene: TRBD1
CDR3 protein: CASSGGYGTGEPYEQYF
CDR3 DNA: TGTGCCAGCAGCGGGGGTTACGGGACAGGGGAGCCCTACGAGCAGTACTTC

J gene: TRBJ2-4
clone size: .
V gene: TRBV11-2
D gene: TRBD2
CDR3 protein: CASSLVWGGTKNIQYF
CDR3 DNA: TGTGCCAGCAGCTTAGTGTGGGGAGGGACGAAAAACATTCAGTACTTC

J gene: TRBJ2-1
clone size: .
V gene: TRBV5-1
D gene: .
CDR3 protein: CASSLDRGAGNEQFF
CDR3 DNA: TGCGCCAGCAGCTTGGATCGGGGGGCCGGGAATGAGCAGTTCTTC

J gene: TRBJ1-6
clone size: .
V gene: TRBV30
D gene: .
CDR3 protein: CAWSVGGGGPPLHF
CDR3 DNA: TGTGCCTGGAGTGTAGGGGGGGGAGGCCCACCCCTCCACTTT

J gene: TRBJ2-3
clone size: .
V gene: TRBV28
D gene: .
CDR3 protein: CASSFLDTTGGDTQYF
CDR3 DNA: TGTGCCAGCAGTTTTTTGGACACCACGGGCGGAGATACGCAGTATTTT

J gene: TRBJ1-1
clone size: .
V gene: TRBV4-1
D gene: TRBD1
CDR3 protein: CASSQQQGAATEAFF
CDR3 DNA: TGCGCCAGCAGCCAGCAACAGGGGGCAGCCACTGAAGCTTTCTTT

J gene: TRBJ1-6
clone size: .
V gene: TRBV19
D gene: .
CDR3 protein: CASSIDRRVGSPLHF
CDR3 DNA: TGTGCCAGTAGTATAGATCGCAGGGTCGGTTCACCCCTCCACTTT

J gene: TRBJ2-7
clone size: few
V gene: TRBV19
D gene: TRBD2
CDR3 protein: CASGLVYEQYF
CDR3 DNA: TGTGCCAGCGGACTAGTCTACGAGCAGTACTTC

J gene: TRBJ1-5
clone size: .
V gene: TRBV7-9
D gene: TRBD1
CDR3 protein: CASSVTGGGGQPQHF
CDR3 DNA: TGTGCCAGCAGCGTCACAGGGGGCGGTGGTCAGCCCCAGCATTTT

J gene: TRBJ2-5
clone size: once
V gene: TRBV5-5
D gene: TRBD2
CDR3 protein: CASTLAAGYVETQYF
CDR3 DNA: TGTGCCAGCACCCTTGCAGCGGGGTACGTGGAGACCCAGTACTTC

J gene: TRBJ1-2
clone size: .
V gene: TRBV25-1
D gene: .
CDR3 protein: CASSAPGLYGYTF
CDR3 DNA: TGTGCCAGCAGTGCTCCGGGACTCTATGGCTACACCTTC

J gene: TRBJ2-7
clone size: .
V gene: TRBV19
D gene: .
CDR3 protein: CASSIGSGSEQYF
CDR3 DNA: TGTGCCAGTAGTATAGGGTCAGGATCCGAGCAGTACTTC

J gene: TRBJ1-3
clone size: .
V gene: TRBV7-8
D gene: TRBD1
CDR3 protein: CASSPGQPHSGNTIYF
CDR3 DNA: TGTGCCAGCAGCCCGGGACAGCCCCACTCTGGAAACACCATATATTTT

J gene: TRBJ2-2
clone size: .
V gene: TRBV2
D gene: TRBD2
CDR3 protein: CASSELAGGPRTGELFF
CDR3 DNA: TGTGCCAGCAGTGAGCTAGCGGGGGGGCCACGGACCGGGGAGCTGTTTTTT

J gene: TRBJ2-7
clone size: .
V gene: TRBV5-1
D gene: .
CDR3 protein: CASSWARDYEQYF
CDR3 DNA: TGCGCCAGCAGCTGGGCCAGGGACTACGAGCAGTACTTC

J gene: TRBJ2-2
clone size: .
V gene: TRBV5-1
D gene: TRBD1
CDR3 protein: CASSLAGDSTGELFF
CDR3 DNA: TGCGCCAGCAGCTTGGCAGGGGACAGCACCGGGGAGCTGTTTTTT